Each of the 32 T cell receptor beta chains below was sequenced from the same sample in a study of shared clonotypes between healthy human individuals. Only in-frame clones appear in the TCRdb table, and some are missing; sequencing was by immunoSEQ multiplex PCR. The sample carries some 1,600,000 clones, roughly 98% recorded once. Specimen: naive CD4+ T cells sorted from blood. The subset: CD45RA+ positively selected. All receptors derive from a man aged 30 to 39 in good health.

The rearrangement uses TRBV11-2 and TRBJ1-5; D remains unclear. Per the germline V gene, CDR1 is SGHAT and CDR2 is FQNNGV. Trimming removed 1 base at V and 4 bases at J, with 8 bases between. This CDR3 contains 14 residues. The CDR3 region has the DNA TGTGCCAGCAGCTTAGGTCGCAGTAATCAGCCCCAGCATTTT. The encoded protein is CASSLGRSNQPQHF. Full variable domain (rest looked up from reference TRBV11-2 and TRBJ1-5): EAGVAQSPRYKIIEKRQSVAFWCNPISGHATLYWYQQILGQGPKLLIQFQNNGVVDDSQLPKDRFSAERLKGVDSTLKIQPAKLEDSAVYLCASSLGRSNQPQHFGDGTRLSIL.

The chain employs TRBV19 and TRBJ2-1; D might be TRBD2 (6 bases). The V gene lost 3 bases and the J gene lost 2 bases, with 14 bases spanning the gap. Germline CDR1 LNHDA, CDR2 SQIVND (reference sequence). The CDR3 is 16 residues long. Here the CDR3 DNA reads TGTGCCAGTAGTATCGAGCACGGAGGGGCCTACAATGAGCAGTTCTTC. This translates into CASSIEHGGAYNEQFF.

J is TRBJ1-1 and V is TRBV15; 9 bases match TRBD1. CDR3 length equals 16 residues. J lost 4 bases, V lost 3 bases, and 9 bases had no gene match. Per the germline V gene, CDR1 is LNHNV and CDR2 is YYDKDF (reference sequence). CDR3 bases: TGTGCCACCAGCAGGGAACAGGGGGCTTGGGGCACTGAAGCTTTCTTT. Its protein is CATSREQGAWGTEAFF.

V and J are TRBV5-6 and TRBJ2-5; D remains ambiguous. Trimming left V 3 bases short and J 7 bases short, with 7 bases between. CDR3 size: 11 residues. Germline V CDR1 and CDR2: SGHDT, YYEEEE. The CDR3 is CASSSGGTQYF. CDR3 nucleotide sequence: TGTGCCAGCAGCTCAGGCGGGACCCAGTACTTC.

The chain links TRBV5-5 to TRBJ1-1; a weak D match, TRBD1 (5 bases). Germline-derived CDR1 and CDR2 are SGHKS and YYEKEE (reference sequence). Trimming stripped 2 bases from V and 3 bases from J, with 20 bases between. The CDR3 extends over 17 amino acids. The DNA for the CDR3 is TGTGCCAGCAGCTTCTCGACCTACGGGGGTTTGGACACTGAAGCTTTCTTT. As protein: CASSFSTYGGLDTEAFF.

The rearrangement joins TRBV14 to TRBJ2-7; the match to TRBD2 covers 11 bases. Germline-derived CDR1 and CDR2 are SGHDN and FVKESK. V was clipped by 3 bases and J by 0 bases; unmatched bases: 4. This CDR3 has 16 amino acids. The CDR3 region is CASSQGTSGGSYEQYF. DNA for the CDR3: TGTGCCAGCAGCCAGGGGACTAGCGGAGGCTCCTACGAGCAGTACTTC.

DNA for the CDR3: TGTGCCAGCAGCTTGGGACAGGTGGGCCACGAGCAGTACTTC. Its translation: CASSLGQVGHEQYF. The chain combines TRBV7-3 with TRBJ2-7, with 8 positions matching TRBD1. This CDR3 is 14 amino acids long. V was pared by 3 bases and J by 5 bases, with 6 bases of the junction left unmatched. Germline CDR1 and CDR2: SGHTA and FQGTGA.

J is TRBJ1-1 and V is TRBV9; D unclear. Germline V gene lookup returns CDR1 SGDLS and CDR2 YYNGEE. The CDR3 runs to 14 residues. Trimming cost V 0 bases and J 4 bases, with 10 bases left between them. The CDR3 bases are TGTGCCAGCAGCGTAGGCAACACAATCACTGAAGCTTTCTTT. Translation: CASSVGNTITEAFF.

The J gene is TRBJ2-7, the V gene TRBV5-5; 10 nucleotides align to TRBD1. Germline CDR1 is SGHKS and CDR2 is YYEKEE (reference sequence). V was clipped by 3 bases and J by 4 bases; unmatched bases: 7. The CDR3 has 15 amino acids. This CDR3 reads CASSSGTGVLYEQYF. The CDR3, as DNA: TGTGCCAGCAGCTCCGGGACAGGGGTGTTGTACGAGCAGTACTTC.

This chain joins TRBV18 and TRBJ2-5; 10 positions agree with TRBD2. V was pared by 4 bases and J by 2 bases, with 4 bases of the junction left unmatched. Germline CDR1 is KGHSH and CDR2 is LQKENI. The CDR3 spans 15 residues. CDR3 residues: CASSRVAGGQETQYF. DNA for the CDR3: TGTGCCAGCTCACGGGTAGCGGGAGGACAAGAGACCCAGTACTTC.

The chain joins TRBV5-1 to TRBJ2-7; no firm D call. This CDR3 contains 12 residues. V dropped 4 bases and J dropped 6 bases, with 11 bases sitting between them. Germline loops: CDR1 SGHRS, CDR2 YFSETQ. The CDR3 sequence: CASSKGLSEQYF. The CDR3 coding sequence is TGCGCCAGCAGCAAGGGCCTTTCCGAGCAGTACTTC.

This chain joins TRBV5-1 and TRBJ2-1, with TRBD2 identical over 7 bases. This CDR3 is 19 amino acids long. Germline V gene lookup returns CDR1 SGHRS and CDR2 YFSETQ. The junction had 15 bases not matched to a gene; V was cut back by 0 bases and J by 3 bases. In DNA form, the CDR3 reads TGCGCCAGCAGCTTGGTGGGCGCTAGCGGTACTGTGGTCTACAATGAGCAGTTCTTC. Its translation: CASSLVGASGTVVYNEQFF. Based on the CDR3 plus reference TRBV5-1 and TRBJ2-1, the full variable domain is KAGVTQTPRYLIKTRGQQVTLSCSPISGHRSVSWYQQTPGQGLQFLFEYFSETQRNKGNFPGRFSGRQFSNSRSEMNVSTLELGDSALYLCASSLVGASGTVVYNEQFFGPGTRLTVL.

The chain uses TRBV7-9 and TRBJ1-2; unclear D gene. The V and J ends lost 4 bases and 2 bases respectively, with 11 bases between them. The CDR3 consists of 14 residues. The germline gives CDR1 SEHNR, CDR2 FQNEAQ (reference sequence). CDR3 nucleotides: TGTGCCAGCAGCTCCGGCCCAAGAAACTATGGCTACACCTTC. Its translation is CASSSGPRNYGYTF.

The V gene is TRBV7-9, the J gene TRBJ2-7; 8 nucleotides agree with TRBD2. The V gene end was trimmed by 5 bases and the J gene end by 9 bases; junction bases not matched to a gene: 15. CDR3 length equals 15 residues. In germline, CDR1 is SEHNR, CDR2 FQNEAQ (reference sequence). CDR3 sequence: CASSQVAGRASGQYF. The CDR3 nucleotides read TGTGCCAGCAGCCAAGTAGCGGGACGGGCCTCGGGGCAGTACTTC. The full variable domain, completed using reference TRBV7-9 and TRBJ2-7, is DTGVSQNPRHKITKRGQNVTFRCDPISEHNRLYWYRQTLGQGPEFLTYFQNEAQLEKSRLLSDRFSAERPKGSFSTLEIQRTEQGDSAMYLCASSQVAGRASGQYFGPGTRLTVT.

The chain couples TRBV6-1 to TRBJ2-7; 10 bases map to TRBD2. Per the germline V gene, CDR1 is MNHNS and CDR2 is SASEGT. This CDR3 spans 15 amino acids. J lost 6 bases, V lost 5 bases, and 10 bases had no gene match. For the CDR3, the DNA is TGTGCCAGCAGTCCCCTGGCTAGCGGGAGCCCCGAGCAGTACTTC. Translated, it gives CASSPLASGSPEQYF.

With regard to this clone: The identical CDR3 is also encoded by other nucleotide sequences in the sample. The chain carries TRBV25-1 and TRBJ2-3, with 7 nucleotides matching TRBD2. V was pared by 4 bases and J by 3 bases, with 1 base of the junction left unmatched. CDR3 size: 13 residues. Per germline, CDR1 MGHDK and CDR2 SYGVNS. Written as DNA, the CDR3 is TGTGCCAGCAGTGCGGGGGGTACAGATACGCAGTATTTT. This codes for CASSAGGTDTQYF.

This chain joins TRBV6-1 and TRBJ2-2; 7 positions agree with TRBD1. J was trimmed by 4 bases and V by 2 bases; bases with no gene match: 4. Germline V gives CDR1 MNHNS, CDR2 SASEGT. This CDR3 region has 15 residues. CDR3 region: CASSERTGPTGELFF. CDR3 in DNA: TGTGCCAGCAGTGAAAGGACAGGTCCCACCGGGGAGCTGTTTTTT.

The gene calls are TRBV6-6 and TRBJ2-7; D may correspond to TRBD1 or TRBD2 (5 bases each). The CDR3 runs 14 residues. The V and J ends lost 8 bases and 6 bases respectively, with 20 bases between them. CDR1 and CDR2 (germline): MNHNY, SVGAGI (reference sequence). This CDR3 reads CASGLTTTGAEQYF. DNA for the CDR3: TGTGCCAGCGGACTTACCACCACAGGAGCCGAGCAGTACTTC.

This sequence joins TRBV10-1 and TRBJ2-2; D not certain. The CDR3 has 14 amino acids. Germline V gives CDR1 WNHNN, CDR2 SYGVQD (reference sequence). V was pared by 2 bases and J by 4 bases, with 8 bases between. CDR3 sequence: CASSESLLTGELFF. Here the CDR3 DNA reads TGCGCCAGCAGTGAGAGCTTACTCACCGGGGAGCTGTTTTTT.

The rearrangement links TRBV5-1 to TRBJ2-2; no reliable D call. Germline values: CDR1 SGHRS, CDR2 YFSETQ. Trimming pared 3 bases from V and 4 bases from J, leaving 7 bases between. The CDR3 covers 13 residues. The CDR3 spells CASSSTFTGELFF. In nucleotides, the CDR3 is TGCGCCAGCAGCTCCACATTCACCGGGGAGCTGTTTTTT.

The V gene is TRBV7-9, the J gene TRBJ2-7, with TRBD2 as a possible D gene (5 bases). This CDR3 is built from 13 residues. Trimming pared 2 bases from V and 7 bases from J, leaving 12 bases between. Germline values: CDR1 SEHNR, CDR2 FQNEAQ (reference sequence). The CDR3 DNA is TGTGCCAGCAGCTTATACACTCGAGGGGAGCAGTACTTC. It encodes CASSLYTRGEQYF.

V is TRBV30 and J is TRBJ2-3; D not resolved. The CDR3 length is 14 residues. CDR1 and CDR2 from the germline V gene are GTSNPN and SVGIG (reference sequence). V was shortened by 2 bases and J by 1 base, with 10 bases between the two germline ends. CDR3 coding DNA: TGTGCCTGGAGTCTCGACCGCGGCACAGATACGCAGTATTTT. Encoded protein: CAWSLDRGTDTQYF.

This chain links TRBV10-3 with TRBJ2-7; 8 bases are a match to TRBD1. Trimming at V came to 6 bases and at J to 0 bases, leaving 13 bases not matched to a gene. The CDR3 totals 17 residues. Germline-derived CDR1 and CDR2 are ENHRY and SYGVKD. The CDR3 loop reads CAISQGALPPSSYEQYF. In DNA, the CDR3 is TGTGCCATCAGCCAGGGGGCATTGCCCCCGTCCTCCTACGAGCAGTACTTC.

V is TRBV19 and J is TRBJ2-2; D ambiguous. The germline gives CDR1 LNHDA, CDR2 SQIVND (reference sequence). The V gene lost 2 bases and the J gene lost 9 bases, with 13 bases spanning the gap. The CDR3 runs to 14 residues. The DNA for the CDR3 is TGTGCCAGTAGTATACCCCCCCCGGGTCGGGAGCTGTTTTTT. This codes for CASSIPPPGRELFF.

In its sample, this clone was seen a few times. The rearrangement uses TRBV6-1 and TRBJ2-7; possibly TRBD1 for D (6 bases). The germline gives CDR1 MNHNS, CDR2 SASEGT. Trimming took off 6 bases at V and 1 base at J, with 13 bases between the two ends. The CDR3 consists of 14 residues. The CDR3 bases are TGTGCCAGCAGGGCCGGGACACGTTCCTACGAGCAGTACTTC. It yields the protein CASRAGTRSYEQYF.

The chain recombines TRBV5-1 with TRBJ1-2; 8 bases fit TRBD1. CDR1 and CDR2 (germline): SGHRS, YFSETQ. The CDR3 runs to 14 residues. Unmatched junction bases numbered 5, after V lost 4 bases and J lost 3 bases. The CDR3 here is CASSPSTGDYGYTF. DNA for the CDR3: TGCGCCAGCAGCCCGTCGACAGGGGACTATGGCTACACCTTC. The whole variable domain, remainder taken from reference TRBV5-1 and TRBJ1-2, is KAGVTQTPRYLIKTRGQQVTLSCSPISGHRSVSWYQQTPGQGLQFLFEYFSETQRNKGNFPGRFSGRQFSNSRSEMNVSTLELGDSALYLCASSPSTGDYGYTFGSGTRLTVV.

The chain couples TRBV9 to TRBJ2-3, with D unresolved. Between the trimmed V and J ends, which lost 0 bases and 6 bases, there was a span of 11 bases. The germline CDR1 and CDR2 sequences are SGDLS and YYNGEE. The CDR3 contains 14 residues. The CDR3 coding sequence is TGTGCCAGCAGCGTAGCTCTCCTACCCGATACGCAGTATTTT. It translates to CASSVALLPDTQYF.

This clone appeared once. In the same sample, other DNA sequences code for this CDR3. The V call is TRBV18, the J call TRBJ2-3; 11 bases match TRBD2. This CDR3 has 14 amino acids. Trimming at V came to 2 bases and at J to 5 bases, leaving 0 bases not matched to a gene. The germline V gene has CDR1 KGHSH and CDR2 LQKENI. The DNA of the CDR3 is TGTGCCAGCTCACCAGGGACTAGCGGAGATACGCAGTATTTT. It specifies CASSPGTSGDTQYF.

The V and J genes are TRBV5-1 and TRBJ2-3, with D unresolved. Germline assignment: CDR1 SGHRS and CDR2 YFSETQ. The CDR3 covers 12 residues. The germline V and J ends were trimmed by 6 bases and 2 bases, with 7 bases remaining between them. CDR3 sequence: CASTYTTDTQYF. CDR3 sequence (DNA): TGCGCCAGCACCTACACCACAGATACGCAGTATTTT. Full variable domain (missing parts from reference TRBV5-1 and TRBJ2-3): KAGVTQTPRYLIKTRGQQVTLSCSPISGHRSVSWYQQTPGQGLQFLFEYFSETQRNKGNFPGRFSGRQFSNSRSEMNVSTLELGDSALYLCASTYTTDTQYFGPGTRLTVL.

The genes are TRBV5-1 and TRBJ2-7; perhaps D is TRBD1 or TRBD2 (5 bases each). The CDR3 covers 15 residues. Trimming stripped 0 bases from V and 4 bases from J, with 14 bases between. Per the germline V gene, CDR1 is SGHRS and CDR2 is YFSETQ. The CDR3 nucleotides are TGCGCCAGCAGCTTGGAGGGACGGAGGTGGTACGAGCAGTACTTC. Encoded protein: CASSLEGRRWYEQYF.

The chain is built from TRBV19 and TRBJ2-7; a weak D match, TRBD2 (7 bases). The CDR3 contains 20 residues. Between the trimmed V and J ends, which lost 5 bases and 3 bases, there was a span of 32 bases. Germline V gene data show CDR1 as LNHDA and CDR2 as SQIVND (reference sequence). The CDR3 protein is CASSYQGQITRGTPRYEQYF. The CDR3 DNA reads TGTGCCAGTAGTTACCAGGGACAAATCACGCGGGGGACACCCCGCTACGAGCAGTACTTC. The full variable domain, completed using reference TRBV19 and TRBJ2-7, is DGGITQSPKYLFRKEGQNVTLSCEQNLNHDAMYWYRQDPGQGLRLIYYSQIVNDFQKGDIAEGYSVSREKKESFPLTVTSAQKNPTAFYLCASSYQGQITRGTPRYEQYFGPGTRLTVT.

This chain links TRBV5-1 with TRBJ1-1; the D is unclear. The V end was cut by 4 bases, the J end by 4 bases, with 11 bases between. This CDR3 contains 13 residues. Germline V gene data show CDR1 as SGHRS and CDR2 as YFSETQ. The DNA of the CDR3 is TGCGCCAGCAGCGTCTCCGGGAGCACTGAAGCTTTCTTT. Amino acid sequence: CASSVSGSTEAFF.